These 29 T cell receptor beta chains were sequenced from one sample in a study of identical twins. TCRdb re-called the 5' RACE reads through MiXCR, storing one row per CDR3 protein. The sample holds under 300,000 distinct CDR3 sequences, 9.5% to 15% seen once. Another study also made use of these data, one on yellow fever vaccine responses in identical twins.

Sequences were obtained from memory (CD45RO+) T cells sorted from blood. Receptors originate from a woman aged 18-29 years in good health.

This clonotype came up a few times. The gene calls are TRBV7-2 and TRBJ2-7, with D unclear. Germline CDR1 and CDR2: SGHTA and FQGNSA. Trimming took off 8 bases at V and 3 bases at J, with 11 bases between the two ends. This CDR3 has 12 amino acids. CDR3 sequence: CASATLSYEQYF. The CDR3 DNA is TGTGCCAGCGCCACCCTGAGCTACGAGCAGTACTTC.

The chain combines TRBV4-2 with TRBJ2-5, with TRBD2 matching 8 bases. Germline V gene data show CDR1 as LGHNA and CDR2 as YNFKEQ. The CDR3 spans 17 residues. With V trimmed by 0 bases and J by 2 bases, 8 bases remained unmatched. This CDR3 is CASSQDGSGGIQETQYF. The CDR3 DNA is TGTGCCAGCAGCCAAGACGGGAGCGGGGGAATTCAAGAGACCCAGTACTTC.

The table lists this clonotype with a few counts. This chain links TRBV18 with TRBJ2-3; possible D gene TRBD2, 5 bases. With 2 bases removed from V and 0 bases from J, the gap between germline ends came to 12 bases. The CDR3 contains 16 residues. In germline, CDR1 is KGHSH, CDR2 LQKENI. CDR3 region: CASSPTLAASTDTQYF. The CDR3 DNA reads TGTGCCAGCTCACCAACCCTAGCAGCTAGCACAGATACGCAGTATTTT.

The chain joins TRBV14 to TRBJ2-1; 10 nucleotides agree with TRBD2. Germline CDR1 reads SGHDN; CDR2 reads FVKESK. Trimming took 5 bases from V and 2 from J; bases not matched to a gene: 3. The CDR3 runs to 15 residues. CDR3 region: CASSLLAGTYNEQFF. The CDR3 DNA reads as TGTGCCAGCAGCTTACTAGCGGGAACCTACAATGAGCAGTTCTTC.

This sequence joins TRBV12-3 or TRBV12-4 and TRBJ1-1; possible D gene TRBD1, 6 bases. The V gene lost 6 bases and the J gene lost 7 bases, with 15 bases spanning the gap. The CDR3 has 13 residues. The CDR3 loop reads CASSLIQGYEAFF. The CDR3 DNA reads as TGTGCCAGCAGCCTGATACAGGGATATGAAGCTTTCTTT.

The V gene is TRBV4-3, the J gene TRBJ2-1; 7 bases fit TRBD1. Germline CDR1 reads LGHNA; CDR2 reads YSLEER. CDR3 length: 17 residues. V was pared by 1 base and J by 0 bases, with 6 bases of the junction left unmatched. In nucleotides, the CDR3 is TGCGCCAGCAGCCAAGGGACAGGACAGAGCTCCTACAATGAGCAGTTCTTC. It yields the protein CASSQGTGQSSYNEQFF.

The chain couples TRBV3-1 to TRBJ2-2; 8 bases line up with TRBD1. The CDR3 contains 18 residues. Germline V gene data show CDR1 as LGHDT and CDR2 as YNNKEL (reference sequence). CDR3 amino acids: CTLSTPSSGTGNTGELFF. The CDR3 DNA reads TGTACCCTCAGTACCCCTTCCTCCGGGACAGGGAACACCGGGGAGCTGTTTTTT.

In this sample, this clonotype turned up a few times. The chain recombines TRBV5-1 with TRBJ2-4, with a weak D call TRBD1 (6 bases). The CDR3 covers 18 residues. Germline-derived CDR1 and CDR2 are SGHRS and YFSETQ. V shed 1 base and J shed 1 base, with 18 bases lying between them. The CDR3 sequence is CASSLLTGSISAKNIQYF. The DNA for the CDR3 is TGCGCCAGCAGCTTGTTAACAGGGTCCATCTCGGCCAAAAACATTCAGTACTTC.

This clonotype was seen only a few times. V gene TRBV10-3 combines with J gene TRBJ2-7; D unclear. Germline CDR1 reads ENHRY; CDR2 reads SYGVKD. With 10 bases removed from V and 1 base from J, the gap between germline ends came to 14 bases. CDR3 length: 13 amino acids. The CDR3 sequence: CATLEPPSYEQYF. CDR3 in DNA: TGTGCCACCCTAGAACCTCCTTCCTACGAGCAGTACTTC.

In its sample, this clonotype was seen many times. This chain joins TRBV5-1 and TRBJ2-3; a possible D gene is TRBD2 (6 bases). The V end was cut by 0 bases, the J end by 2 bases, with 10 bases between. Germline CDR1 reads SGHRS; CDR2 reads YFSETQ. This CDR3 has 15 residues. As DNA, the CDR3 is TGCGCCAGCAGCTTGGGCCTAGCGCTCACAGATACGCAGTATTTT. It specifies CASSLGLALTDTQYF.

This clonotype was seen many times. This chain connects TRBV24-1 to TRBJ2-1; 10 bases match TRBD2. The CDR3 runs to 16 residues. Per germline, CDR1 KGHDR and CDR2 SFDVKD. V trimming: 3 bases; J trimming: 2 bases; junction bases outside the gene matches: 3. CDR3 sequence reads: CATSDPSGRAYNEQFF. In DNA, the CDR3 is TGTGCCACCAGTGATCCAAGCGGGAGGGCCTACAATGAGCAGTTCTTC.

This clonotype was picked up many times. The genes are TRBV28 and TRBJ2-7, with 7 bases aligning to TRBD2. The germline CDR1 and CDR2 sequences are MDHEN and SYDVKM. J lost 1 base, V lost 3 bases, and 9 bases had no gene match. This CDR3 spans 16 amino acids. CDR3 protein: CASSFRLAELSYEQYF. CDR3 bases: TGTGCCAGCAGTTTTCGTCTAGCGGAACTTTCCTACGAGCAGTACTTC.

Details on this clonotype: A junction boundary mismatches the germline segment, possibly from a read error. The chain recombines TRBV3-1 with TRBJ1-5, with a tentative D call TRBD1 (5 bases). This CDR3 contains 15 residues. Per the germline V gene, CDR1 is LGHDT and CDR2 is YNNKEL (reference sequence). The CDR3 loop reads CASCQLTGAHQPQHF. CDR3 DNA: TGTGCCAGCTGCCAGTTGACCGGGGCCCATCAGCCCCAGCATTTT.

This clonotype was detected only a few times. The chain recombines TRBV7-2 with TRBJ2-7; TRBD1 is a possible D gene (6 bases). Trimming took off 5 bases at V and 6 bases at J, with 14 bases between the two ends. Germline CDR1 reads SGHTA; CDR2 reads FQGNSA. The CDR3 runs 13 residues. The DNA for the CDR3 is TGTGCCAGCAGCCTCAACACAGGGATCGAGCAGTACTTC. This translates into CASSLNTGIEQYF.

The rearrangement links TRBV7-9 to TRBJ2-1; 9 bases match TRBD2. Germline V gene data show CDR1 as SEHNR and CDR2 as FQNEAQ (reference sequence). The CDR3 totals 15 residues. V shed 5 bases and J 6 bases; nucleotides not matched to a gene: 8. CDR3 amino acids: CASSAPGLAINEQFF. The CDR3 region has the DNA TGTGCCAGCAGCGCCCCGGGACTAGCCATCAATGAGCAGTTCTTC.

This clonotype was counted ten times or more. The CDR3 DNA is TGTGCCAGCAGTTTAGCCGGACAGGGGAACACTGAAGCTTTCTTT. Residues: CASSLAGQGNTEAFF. V usage is TRBV12-3 or TRBV12-4 and J usage is TRBJ1-1; 8 nucleotides agree with TRBD1. The CDR3 covers 15 residues. The J segment lost 1 base and the V segment lost 0 bases, leaving 1 base of the junction unmatched.

This clonotype has just a few counts. The chain links TRBV3-1 to TRBJ2-1; D remains unclear. CDR3 length: 15 amino acids. Trimming removed 1 base at V and 7 bases at J, with 14 bases between. CDR1 and CDR2 (germline): LGHDT, YNNKEL (reference sequence). CDR3 bases: TGTGCCAGCAGCCAAGGCGGTTTTTATGGGAATGAGCAGTTCTTC. This sequence encodes CASSQGGFYGNEQFF.

This clonotype occurred a few times. The chain couples TRBV25-1 to TRBJ1-4; 7 positions match TRBD1. The CDR3 runs 15 residues. Germline lookup yields CDR1 MGHDK and CDR2 SYGVNS. V shed 2 bases, J shed 6 bases, and the junction held 6 bases outside the gene matches. The CDR3 nucleotides are TGTGCCAGCAGTGAACGGGACAGAAAGGATGAAAAACTGTTTTTT. It translates to CASSERDRKDEKLFF.

The rearrangement joins TRBV30 to TRBJ2-6; D is ambiguous. The CDR3 sequence is 13 residues long. Germline V gene lookup returns CDR1 GTSNPN and CDR2 SVGIG (reference sequence). V was shortened by 5 bases and J by 0 bases, with 5 bases between the two germline ends. The CDR3 spells CAWSGSGANVLTF. CDR3 in DNA: TGTGCCTGGTCGGGCTCTGGGGCCAACGTCCTGACTTTC.

The rearrangement links TRBV2 to TRBJ1-1; D possibly corresponds to TRBD1 (5 bases). The CDR3 runs to 12 residues. Germline CDR1 and CDR2: SNHLY and FYNNEI. Trimming pared 1 base from V and 8 bases from J, leaving 8 bases between. The chain's CDR3 is CASSEVGTEAFF. The CDR3 DNA is TGTGCCAGCAGTGAAGTGGGGACCGAAGCTTTCTTT. Full variable domain (outside the CDR3, taken from reference TRBV2 and TRBJ1-1): EPEVTQTPSHQVTQMGQEVILRCVPISNHLYFYWYRQILGQKVEFLVSFYNNEISEKSEIFDDQFSVERPDGSNFTLKIRSTKLEDSAMYFCASSEVGTEAFFGQGTRLTVV.

J is TRBJ1-6 and V is TRBV3-1; D is uncertain. V was pared by 0 bases and J by 7 bases, with 10 bases between. Germline CDR1 reads LGHDT; CDR2 reads YNNKEL (reference sequence). The CDR3 is 15 amino acids. CDR3 loop: CASSQESGVNSPLHF. CDR3 nucleotides: TGTGCCAGCAGCCAAGAAAGCGGTGTCAATTCACCCCTCCACTTT.

This clonotype was counted many times. V and J are TRBV6-1 and TRBJ2-7, with D perhaps matching TRBD1 (5 bases). V lost 1 base, J lost 3 bases, and 10 bases lay in between. In germline, CDR1 is MNHNS, CDR2 SASEGT. CDR3 length: 14 amino acids. Here the CDR3 DNA reads TGTGCCAGCAGTGAAGGTGACAGCAGCTACGAGCAGTACTTC. It encodes CASSEGDSSYEQYF.

The chain combines TRBV24-1 with TRBJ2-5; D unresolved. V was pared by 1 base and J by 4 bases, with 9 bases between. The CDR3 length is 14 residues. Germline loops: CDR1 KGHDR, CDR2 SFDVKD. The DNA of the CDR3 is TGTGCCACCAGTGATTTAGTAGAAGGAGAGACCCAGTACTTC. Its protein is CATSDLVEGETQYF.

V is TRBV11-2 and J is TRBJ1-1, with a tentative D call TRBD1 (6 bases). This CDR3 has 14 amino acids. Germline V gene lookup returns CDR1 SGHAT and CDR2 FQNNGV. The V end lost 2 bases, the J end lost 8 bases, and 15 bases lay between the germline ends. The CDR3 DNA reads TGTGCCAGCAGCTTATATGGGGGGCGCGGCGAAGCTTTCTTT. It translates to CASSLYGGRGEAFF.

This clonotype was counted many times. The chain uses TRBV7-2 and TRBJ2-5, with TRBD2 matching 10 bases. The CDR3 spans 14 residues. Unmatched junction bases numbered 10, after V lost 6 bases and J lost 9 bases. The germline gives CDR1 SGHTA, CDR2 FQGNSA. CDR3 sequence: CASSGGLAGEAQYF. DNA of the CDR3: TGTGCCAGCAGTGGGGGGCTAGCGGGGGAGGCCCAGTACTTC. Combining the CDR3 with reference TRBV7-2 and TRBJ2-5 gives the whole variable domain GAGVSQSPSNKVTEKGKDVELRCDPISGHTALYWYRQSLGQGLEFLIYFQGNSAPDKSGLPSDRFSAERTGGSVSTLTIQRTQQEDSAVYLCASSGGLAGEAQYFGPGTRLLVL.

The CDR3 coding sequence is TGTGCCAGCAGTTACCGAGGGCAGCGGGGGGATTACAATGAGCAGTTCTTC. Translating it yields CASSYRGQRGDYNEQFF. V usage is TRBV6-2 or TRBV6-3 and J usage is TRBJ2-1; TRBD2 aligns across 9 bases. V was pared by 2 bases and J by 4 bases, with 9 bases of the junction left unmatched. The CDR3 has 17 amino acids. CDR1 is MNHEY and CDR2 is SVGEGT in the germline V gene.

This clonotype was seen only a few times. The genes are TRBV28 and TRBJ1-1, with 7 bases aligning to TRBD1. V dropped 5 bases and J dropped 7; count of bases not matched to a gene: 10. Germline V gene lookup returns CDR1 MDHEN and CDR2 SYDVKM. The CDR3 is 14 amino acids. CDR3 loop: CASSPDRAGSEAFF. The CDR3 DNA sequence: TGTGCCAGCAGTCCCGACAGGGCGGGCAGTGAAGCTTTCTTT. The whole variable domain, remainder taken from reference TRBV28 and TRBJ1-1, is DVKVTQSSRYLVKRTGEKVFLECVQDMDHENMFWYRQDPGLGLRLIYFSYDVKMKEKGDIPEGYSVSREKKERFSLILESASTNQTSMYLCASSPDRAGSEAFFGQGTRLTVV.

This chain connects TRBV9 to TRBJ2-7; either TRBD1 or TRBD2 may fit D (6 bases each). CDR1 and CDR2 from the germline V gene are SGDLS and YYNGEE. Trimming shortened V by 6 bases and J by 2 bases, and 30 bases separated the two germline ends. This CDR3 is built from 19 residues. CDR3 amino acids: CASTERGQGRRREAYEQYF. CDR3 bases: TGTGCCAGCACCGAAAGGGGCCAGGGGAGGAGAAGAGAGGCCTACGAGCAGTACTTC.

V gene TRBV7-2 combines with J gene TRBJ2-1; D is uncertain. This CDR3 region has 14 residues. Trimming removed 1 base at V and 4 bases at J, with 8 bases between. Germline CDR1 and CDR2: SGHTA and FQGNSA. The CDR3 here is CASSLGAKYNEQFF. Here the CDR3 DNA reads TGTGCCAGCAGCTTAGGAGCGAAGTACAATGAGCAGTTCTTC.